This is a list of T cell receptor beta chains from one sample in a study of cytomegalovirus exposure and HLA in healthy donors. TCRdb keeps only in-frame clones here, not all; method: immunoSEQ multiplex PCR. The data hold around 62,000 clones, with roughly 80% observed a single time. Sequencing used PBMCs. Receptor source: a woman in her thirties in good health and CMV-seronegative. CDR3s include the opening cysteine and the closing phenylalanine or tryptophan. A D gene is named only where the DNA matches it firmly. Clone size is stated in some rows and not others, as once, few, many or a class when expanded.

>TRBD2|-|TRBJ2-3|TRBV28
CASIAGGANIRSTDTQYF
TGTGCCAGTATAGCGGGGGGGGCCAATATACGGAGCACAGATACGCAGTATTTT
>TRBD2|once|TRBJ2-2|TRBV7-2
CASSLATAGGTGELFF
TGTGCCAGCAGCTTAGCGACGGCGGGGGGGACCGGGGAGCTGTTTTTT
>-|-|TRBJ1-6|TRBV11-2
CASSSIGSGVDSPLHF
TGTGCCAGCAGCTCCATCGGGTCCGGGGTTGATTCACCCCTCCACTTT
>-|-|TRBJ2-3|TRBV5-6
CASSSYLGQFATDTQYF
TGTGCCAGCAGCTCATATCTAGGACAGTTTGCCACAGATACGCAGTATTTT
>TRBD2|-|TRBJ2-1|TRBV15
CATSSFKWTSGGLLLF
TGTGCCACCAGCAGTTTTAAATGGACTAGCGGGGGCCTCCTCCTCTTC
>TRBD1|-|TRBJ1-1|TRBV2
CASSQQGADTEAFF
TGTGCCAGCAGTCAACAGGGGGCGGACACTGAAGCTTTCTTT
>TRBD1|-|TRBJ1-5|TRBV5-1
CASSLGGRGYQPQHF
TGCGCCAGCAGCTTGGGGGGCAGGGGGTATCAGCCCCAGCATTTT
>-|few|TRBJ2-2|TRBV4-2
CASSQAQVNTGELFF
TGTGCCAGCAGCCAGGCCCAGGTGAACACCGGGGAGCTGTTTTTT
>-|-|TRBJ2-2|TRBV27
CASSLFDPDTGELFF
TGTGCCAGCAGTTTATTTGATCCGGACACCGGGGAGCTGTTTTTT
>TRBD1|-|TRBJ2-3|TRBV19
CASSSGTGNTDTQYF
TGTGCCAGTAGTTCCGGGACAGGCAACACAGATACGCAGTATTTT
>TRBD1|-|TRBJ2-2|TRBV9
CASSVGQGRTGELFF
TGTGCCAGCAGCGTAGGACAGGGGAGGACCGGGGAGCTGTTTTTT
>-|-|TRBJ1-1|TRBV10-3
CAISANTEAFF
TGTGCCATCAGTGCTAACACTGAAGCTTTCTTT
>-|-|TRBJ1-2|TRBV10-2
CASSESTQRGYTF
TGCGCCAGCAGTGAGTCGACGCAGCGAGGCTACACCTTC
>-|-|TRBJ1-2|TRBV19
CASAMTLNYGYTF
TGTGCCAGTGCGATGACTCTTAACTATGGCTACACCTTC
>TRBD2|-|TRBJ2-3|TRBV5-1
CASSPAGGGGSDTQYF
TGCGCCAGCAGCCCGGCGGGGGGCGGGGGTTCAGATACGCAGTATTTT
>TRBD1|-|TRBJ1-1|TRBV5-1
CASSADRLNTEAFF
TGCGCCAGCAGCGCGGACAGGTTGAACACTGAAGCTTTCTTT
>-|-|TRBJ1-2|TRBV6-1
CASSEISPRGYTF
TGTGCCAGCAGTGAAATTAGCCCTAGGGGCTACACCTTC
>-|-|TRBJ2-6|TRBV19
CASRRGDSGANVLTF
TGTGCCTCCCGGCGGGGCGACTCTGGGGCCAACGTCCTGACTTTC
>TRBD1|-|TRBJ2-7|TRBV15
CATSRGRQGPYEQYF
TGTGCCACCAGCAGAGGGAGACAGGGCCCCTACGAGCAGTACTTC
>-|-|TRBJ2-3|TRBV7-2
CARDSLNTDTQYF
TGTGCCAGGGACAGCCTGAACACAGATACGCAGTATTTT
>TRBD2|-|TRBJ2-7|TRBV29-1
CSVEETSGGPYEQYF
TGCAGCGTTGAAGAGACTAGCGGGGGACCCTACGAGCAGTACTTC
>TRBD1|-|TRBJ2-7|TRBV29-1
CSVVTGDTYEQYF
TGCAGCGTTGTAACAGGGGACACCTACGAGCAGTACTTC
>TRBD1|-|TRBJ1-1|TRBV19
CASSIGDRGLDEAFF
TGTGCCAGTAGTATCGGTGACAGGGGGCTCGATGAAGCTTTCTTT
>-|-|TRBJ2-7|TRBV18
CASSPYETSLVGTFLYEQYF
TGTGCCAGCTCACCATACGAGACAAGCTTAGTTGGGACATTTCTCTACGAGCAGTACTTC
>-|-|TRBJ1-4|TRBV28
CASSSGPEGREKLFF
TGTGCCAGCAGTTCCGGTCCAGAAGGGAGGGAAAAACTGTTTTTT
>TRBD1|-|TRBJ1-1|TRBV19
CASSIKVLGQLNTEAFF
TGTGCCAGTAGTATAAAGGTGTTGGGACAGTTAAACACTGAAGCTTTCTTT
>-|-|TRBJ2-1|TRBV5-5
CASSQSRGSSYNEQFF
TGTGCCAGCAGCCAGTCACGGGGGAGCTCCTACAATGAGCAGTTCTTC
>-|-|TRBJ2-5|TRBV9
CASSALQETQYF
TGTGCCAGCAGCGCCCTCCAAGAGACCCAGTACTTC
>-|-|TRBJ1-2|TRBV28
CASSLVGGLGNGYTF
TGTGCCAGCAGTTTAGTTGGAGGGCTCGGGAATGGCTACACCTTC
>TRBD1|-|TRBJ2-3|TRBV7-9
CSSSLATGTAGTDTQYF
TGTTCCAGCAGCTTAGCTACCGGGACAGCAGGCACAGATACGCAGTATTTT
>TRBD1|few|TRBJ1-6|TRBV5-1
CASTGQGDNSPLHF
TGCGCCAGCACCGGACAGGGGGATAATTCACCCCTCCACTTT
>TRBD1|-|TRBJ2-7|TRBV7-2
CASSLVPQGATYEQYF
TGTGCCAGCAGCTTAGTCCCACAGGGGGCTACTTACGAGCAGTACTTC
>TRBD2|-|TRBJ2-5|TRBV4-2
CASSPLAGGRGETQYF
TGTGCCAGCAGCCCACTAGCGGGGGGTCGAGGGGAGACCCAGTACTTC
>-|-|TRBJ1-5|TRBV30
CAWSVETGQPQHF
TGTGCCTGGAGTGTGGAAACAGGCCAGCCCCAGCATTTT
>TRBD1|-|TRBJ1-2|TRBV6-5
CASSSNSRGLYGYTF
TGTGCCAGCAGTTCAAACAGCAGGGGGCTTTATGGCTACACCTTC
>TRBD2|-|TRBJ2-1|TRBV28
CASSLVTTSGVNEQFF
TGTGCCAGCAGTTTAGTAACGACTAGCGGGGTGAATGAGCAGTTCTTC
>TRBD1|once|TRBJ1-1|TRBV6-5
CASSSKGAAPQAFF
TGTGCCAGCAGTTCCAAGGGGGCGGCCCCTCAAGCTTTCTTT
>-|-|TRBJ1-1|TRBV18
CASSPQTGGDFNTEAFF
TGTGCCAGCTCACCACAGACGGGGGGCGATTTTAACACTGAAGCTTTCTTT
>-|-|TRBJ2-5|TRBV6-5
CASSSFPQETQYF
TGTGCCAGCAGTTCCTTCCCCCAAGAGACCCAGTACTTC
>TRBD2|-|TRBJ2-5|TRBV9
CASSGLAGGQGETQYF
TGTGCCAGCAGCGGACTAGCGGGGGGGCAGGGAGAGACCCAGTACTTC
>-|-|TRBJ1-2|TRBV2
CASTRDFGYTF
TGTGCCAGCACCCGCGACTTCGGCTACACCTTC
>TRBD2|-|TRBJ2-1|TRBV12-5
CASGPGTSGYNEQFF
TGTGCTAGTGGTCCCGGGACTAGCGGGTACAATGAGCAGTTCTTC
>TRBD1|-|TRBJ1-1|TRBV7-2
CASSRQGNTEAFF
TGTGCCAGCAGCAGACAGGGGAACACTGAAGCTTTCTTT
>TRBD1|-|TRBJ1-4|TRBV6-9
CASSYTGQGRKLFF
TGTGCCAGCAGTTACACCGGACAGGGCAGAAAACTGTTTTTT
>-|-|TRBJ1-1|TRBV5-8
CASSTSTGSKSTEAFF
TGTGCCAGCAGCACTAGTACGGGTTCCAAGTCCACTGAAGCTTTCTTT
>TRBD2|-|TRBJ2-7|TRBV27
CASSRTSGVYEQYF
TGTGCCAGCAGCCGGACTAGCGGGGTGTACGAGCAGTACTTC
>-|few|TRBJ1-1|TRBV14
CASKLQGTNTEAFF
TGTGCCAGCAAGTTACAGGGCACGAACACTGAAGCTTTCTTT